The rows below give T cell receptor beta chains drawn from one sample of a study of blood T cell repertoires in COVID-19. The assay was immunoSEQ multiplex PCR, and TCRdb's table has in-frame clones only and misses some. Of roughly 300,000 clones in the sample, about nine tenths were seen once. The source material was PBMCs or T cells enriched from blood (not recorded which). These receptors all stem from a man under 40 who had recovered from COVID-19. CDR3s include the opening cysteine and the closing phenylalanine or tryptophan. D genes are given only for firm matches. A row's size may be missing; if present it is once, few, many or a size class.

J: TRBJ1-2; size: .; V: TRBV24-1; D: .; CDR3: CATSGPLGQSNYGYTF; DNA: TGTGCCACCAGTGGGCCCCTAGGACAGAGTAACTATGGCTACACCTTC
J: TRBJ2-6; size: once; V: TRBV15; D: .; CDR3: CATSRVTGSAGANVLTF; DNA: TGTGCCACCAGCAGAGTCACGGGGTCTGCCGGGGCCAACGTCCTGACTTTC
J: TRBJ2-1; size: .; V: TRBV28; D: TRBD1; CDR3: CASSWDSNEQFF; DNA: TGTGCCAGCAGTTGGGACAGCAATGAGCAGTTCTTC
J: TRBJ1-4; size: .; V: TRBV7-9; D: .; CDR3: CASSRGGAEANEKLFF; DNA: TGTGCCAGCAGCCGAGGGGGGGCGGAGGCTAATGAAAAACTGTTTTTT
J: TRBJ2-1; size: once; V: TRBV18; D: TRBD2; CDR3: CASSPGTSRGKWDNEQFF; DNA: TGTGCCAGCTCACCCGGGACTAGCAGAGGGAAGTGGGACAATGAGCAGTTCTTC
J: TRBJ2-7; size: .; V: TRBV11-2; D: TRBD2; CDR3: CASRRDYLYEQYF; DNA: TGTGCCAGCAGGCGGGACTACCTCTACGAGCAGTACTTC
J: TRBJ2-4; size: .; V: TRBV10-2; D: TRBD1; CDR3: CASSTGGSGNIQYF; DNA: TGCGCCAGCAGCACAGGGGGCTCGGGAAACATTCAGTACTTC
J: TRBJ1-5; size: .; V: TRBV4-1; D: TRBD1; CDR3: CASSQSAGDSQGQPQHF; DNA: TGCGCCAGCAGCCAAAGCGCAGGGGACAGTCAAGGGCAGCCCCAGCATTTT
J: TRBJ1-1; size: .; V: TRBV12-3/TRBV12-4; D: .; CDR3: CASETGNTEAFF; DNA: TGTGCCAGCGAGACAGGGAACACTGAAGCTTTCTTT
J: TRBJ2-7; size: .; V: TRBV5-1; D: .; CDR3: CASTRGAGGGEQYF; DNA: TGCGCCAGCACGCGCGGGGCGGGTGGCGGGGAGCAGTACTTC
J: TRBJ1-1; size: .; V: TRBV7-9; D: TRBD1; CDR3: CASRPTGGDPEAFF; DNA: TGTGCCAGCAGACCGACAGGGGGGGACCCTGAAGCTTTCTTT
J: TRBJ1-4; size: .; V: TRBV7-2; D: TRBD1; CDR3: CASSLAPAGGEKLFF; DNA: TGTGCCAGCAGCTTAGCACCGGCAGGGGGTGAAAAACTGTTTTTT
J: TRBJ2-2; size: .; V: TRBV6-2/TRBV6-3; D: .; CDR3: CASSYTGNTGELFF; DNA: TGTGCCAGCAGTTACACAGGGAACACCGGGGAGCTGTTTTTT
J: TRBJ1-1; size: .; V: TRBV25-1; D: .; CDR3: CASSTRQAMNTEAFF; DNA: TGTGCCAGCAGTACGCGACAGGCTATGAACACTGAAGCTTTCTTT
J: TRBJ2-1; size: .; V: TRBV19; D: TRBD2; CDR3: CASSIMTSGITGDEQFF; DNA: TGTGCCAGTAGTATCATGACTAGCGGGATCACGGGGGATGAGCAGTTCTTC
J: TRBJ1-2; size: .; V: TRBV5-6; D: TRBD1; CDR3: CASSSGTVNYGYTF; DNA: TGTGCCAGCAGCTCCGGGACAGTGAACTATGGCTACACCTTC
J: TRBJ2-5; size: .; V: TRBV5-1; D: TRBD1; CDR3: CASSRDREHPLETQYF; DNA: TGCGCCAGCAGCCGGGACAGGGAACACCCCCTGGAGACCCAGTACTTC
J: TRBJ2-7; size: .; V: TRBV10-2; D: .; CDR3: CASSEVGGYEQYF; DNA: TGCGCCAGCAGTGAGGTTGGGGGGTACGAGCAGTACTTC
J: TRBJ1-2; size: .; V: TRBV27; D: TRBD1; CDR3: CASSPPGQGYYGYTF; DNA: TGTGCCAGCAGTCCTCCGGGACAGGGATACTATGGCTACACCTTC
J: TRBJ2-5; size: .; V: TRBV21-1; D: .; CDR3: CASSKGGTGRYQETQYF; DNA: TGTGCCAGCAGCAAAGGCGGGACAGGGCGGTACCAAGAGACCCAGTACTTC
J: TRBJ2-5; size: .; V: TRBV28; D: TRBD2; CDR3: CASRGGTRQETQYF; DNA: TGTGCCAGCAGGGGCGGGACTAGACAAGAGACCCAGTACTTC
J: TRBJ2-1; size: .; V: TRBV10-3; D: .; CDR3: CAISEPGGWVNEQFF; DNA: TGTGCCATCAGTGAGCCTGGAGGGTGGGTCAATGAGCAGTTCTTC